There are many counts of the clone carrying this T cell receptor (beta chain). The data stem from a study of T cell repertoires in cytomegalovirus infection. Background on the study: Both CMV infection and a matching HLA type were indicated by public TCR beta signatures.

TCRdb re-analysed the reads in MiXCR, keeping a single row per CDR3 protein. The repertoire consists of roughly 250,000 distinct CDR3 sequences, with over 20% occurring once and the leading ten covering around a sixth. The CDR3 runs 16 residues. Looked up from germline, CDR1 is SGHRS and CDR2 is YFSETQ. V shed 4 bases, J shed 5 bases, and the junction held 11 bases outside the gene matches. The source material was CD8+ T cells from PBMCs. The sequence was obtained from a human donor in good health (CMV status not recorded). Some clones in this sample may be carry-over from other donors' samples. The V and J genes are TRBV5-1 and TRBJ1-5; 8 nucleotides agree with TRBD1. DNA of the CDR3: TGCGCCAGCAGCCCACAGCCGGGACAGGTATATCAGCCCCAGCATTTT. This sequence encodes CASSPQPGQVYQPQHF.